This T cell receptor beta chain was sequenced for a study of blood T cells in healthy people across ages. This clonotype occurred many times. Primers used in a second PCR of roughly 7 to 11 cycles were a sample-barcoded 5' primer and a J-beta primer mix. Each CDR3 protein is one row after TCRdb ran MiXCR on the 5' RACE reads. Of some 880,000 distinct CDR3 sequences listed, about 37% were seen once; the top ten hold 13%. Trimming cost V 5 bases and J 3 bases, with 14 bases left between them. The CDR3 covers 15 residues. The source is a man younger than 35 in good health. V gene TRBV12-3 or TRBV12-4 combines with J gene TRBJ2-4; D not certain. Sequences were obtained from blood. The DNA for the CDR3 is TGTGCCAGCAGTCACAACCGGGCCTACAAAAACATTCAGTACTTC. Translation gives CASSHNRAYKNIQYF.